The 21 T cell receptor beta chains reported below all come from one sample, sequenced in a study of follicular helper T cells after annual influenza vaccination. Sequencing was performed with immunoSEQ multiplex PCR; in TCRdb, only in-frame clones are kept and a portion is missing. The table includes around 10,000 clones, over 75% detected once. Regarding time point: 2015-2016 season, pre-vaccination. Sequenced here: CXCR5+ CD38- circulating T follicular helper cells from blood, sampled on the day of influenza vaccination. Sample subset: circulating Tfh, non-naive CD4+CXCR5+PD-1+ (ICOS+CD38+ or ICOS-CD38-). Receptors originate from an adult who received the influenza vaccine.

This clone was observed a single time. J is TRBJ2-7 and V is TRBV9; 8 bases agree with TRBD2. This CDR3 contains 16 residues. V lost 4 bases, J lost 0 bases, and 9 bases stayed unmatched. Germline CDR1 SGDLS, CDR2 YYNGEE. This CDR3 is CASSPRVTSDSYEQYF. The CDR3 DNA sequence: TGTGCCAGCAGCCCTCGGGTGACTAGCGACTCCTACGAGCAGTACTTC. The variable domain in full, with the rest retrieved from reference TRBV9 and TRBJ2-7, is DSGVTQTPKHLITATGQRVTLRCSPRSGDLSVYWYQQSLDQGLQFLIQYYNGEERAKGNILERFSAQQFPDLHSELNLSSLELGDSALYFCASSPRVTSDSYEQYFGPGTRLTVT.

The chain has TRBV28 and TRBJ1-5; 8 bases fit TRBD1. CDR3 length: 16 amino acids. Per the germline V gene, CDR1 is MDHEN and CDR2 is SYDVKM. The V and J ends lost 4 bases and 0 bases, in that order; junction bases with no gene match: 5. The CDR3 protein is CASSSGQGISNQPQHF. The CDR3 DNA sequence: TGTGCCAGCAGTTCCGGACAGGGCATTAGCAATCAGCCCCAGCATTTT.

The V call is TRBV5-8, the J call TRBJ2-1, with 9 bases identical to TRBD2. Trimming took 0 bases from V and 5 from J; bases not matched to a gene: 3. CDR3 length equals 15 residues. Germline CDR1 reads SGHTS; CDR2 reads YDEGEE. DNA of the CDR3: TGTGCCAGCAGCTTGGGACTAGCGGTAAACAATGAGCAGTTCTTC. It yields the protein CASSLGLAVNNEQFF.

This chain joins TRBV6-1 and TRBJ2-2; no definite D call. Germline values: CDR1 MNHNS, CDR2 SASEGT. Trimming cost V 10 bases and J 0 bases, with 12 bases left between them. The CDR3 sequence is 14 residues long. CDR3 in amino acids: CATQTLANTGELFF. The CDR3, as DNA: TGTGCCACCCAAACACTGGCGAACACCGGGGAGCTGTTTTTT.

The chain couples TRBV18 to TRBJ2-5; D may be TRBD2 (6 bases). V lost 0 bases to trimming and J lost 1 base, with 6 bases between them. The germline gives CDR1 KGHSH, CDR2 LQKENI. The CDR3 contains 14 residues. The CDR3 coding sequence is TGTGCCAGCTCACCACCGGGACTCCAAGAGACCCAGTACTTC. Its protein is CASSPPGLQETQYF.

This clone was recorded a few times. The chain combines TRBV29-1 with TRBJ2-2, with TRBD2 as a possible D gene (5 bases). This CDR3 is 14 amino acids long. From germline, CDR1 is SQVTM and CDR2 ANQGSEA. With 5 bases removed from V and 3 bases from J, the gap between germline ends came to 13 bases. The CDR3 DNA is TGCAGCGTTAATGGCCCCGGGGACACCGGGGAGCTGTTTTTT. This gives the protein CSVNGPGDTGELFF.

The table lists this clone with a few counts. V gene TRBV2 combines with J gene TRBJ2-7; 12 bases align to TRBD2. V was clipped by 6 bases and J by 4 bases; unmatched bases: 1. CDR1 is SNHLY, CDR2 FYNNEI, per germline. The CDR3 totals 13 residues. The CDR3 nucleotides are TGTGCCAGCAGGGGACTAGCGGGTTACGAGCAGTACTTC. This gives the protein CASRGLAGYEQYF. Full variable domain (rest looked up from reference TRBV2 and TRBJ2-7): EPEVTQTPSHQVTQMGQEVILRCVPISNHLYFYWYRQILGQKVEFLVSFYNNEISEKSEIFDDQFSVERPDGSNFTLKIRSTKLEDSAMYFCASRGLAGYEQYFGPGTRLTVT.

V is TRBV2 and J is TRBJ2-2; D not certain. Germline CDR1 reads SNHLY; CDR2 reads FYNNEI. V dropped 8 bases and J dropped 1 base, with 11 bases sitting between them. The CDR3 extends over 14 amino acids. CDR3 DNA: TGTGCCAGCCTACGAGAGCAGAACACCGGGGAGCTGTTTTTT. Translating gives CASLREQNTGELFF.

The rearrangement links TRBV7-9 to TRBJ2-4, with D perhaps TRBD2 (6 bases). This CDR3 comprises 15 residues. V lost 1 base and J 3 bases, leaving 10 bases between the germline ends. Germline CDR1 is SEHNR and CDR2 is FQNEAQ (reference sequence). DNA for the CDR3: TGTGCCAGCAGCTTAGTGGGAGGACGCAAAAACATTCAGTACTTC. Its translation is CASSLVGGRKNIQYF.

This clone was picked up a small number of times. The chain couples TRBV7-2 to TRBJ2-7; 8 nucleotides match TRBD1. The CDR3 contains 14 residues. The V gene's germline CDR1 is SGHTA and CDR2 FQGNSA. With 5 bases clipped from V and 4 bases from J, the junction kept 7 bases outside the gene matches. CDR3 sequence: CASSTGTGYYEQYF. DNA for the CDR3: TGTGCCAGCAGCACCGGGACAGGATATTACGAGCAGTACTTC.

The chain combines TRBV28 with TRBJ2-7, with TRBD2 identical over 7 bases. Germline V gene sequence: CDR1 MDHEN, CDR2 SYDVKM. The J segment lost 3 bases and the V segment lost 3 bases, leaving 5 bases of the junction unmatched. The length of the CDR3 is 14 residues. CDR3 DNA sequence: TGTGCCAGCAGTTTGGGGGAGGGCCTCTACGAGCAGTACTTC. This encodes CASSLGEGLYEQYF.

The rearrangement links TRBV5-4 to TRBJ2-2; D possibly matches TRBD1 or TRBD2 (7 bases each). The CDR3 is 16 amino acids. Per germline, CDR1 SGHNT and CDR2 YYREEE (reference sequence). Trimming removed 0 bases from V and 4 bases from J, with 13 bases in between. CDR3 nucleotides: TGTGCCAGCAGCTTGGCCGGCAGGGGGGGCACCGGGGAGCTGTTTTTT. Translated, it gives CASSLAGRGGTGELFF.

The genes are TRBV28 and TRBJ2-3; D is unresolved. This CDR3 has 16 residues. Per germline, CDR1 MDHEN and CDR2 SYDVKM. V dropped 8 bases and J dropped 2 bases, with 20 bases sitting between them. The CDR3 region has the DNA TGTGCCAGCGCGAGTTTTGCTGCGCGGACCACAGATACGCAGTATTTT. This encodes CASASFAARTTDTQYF.

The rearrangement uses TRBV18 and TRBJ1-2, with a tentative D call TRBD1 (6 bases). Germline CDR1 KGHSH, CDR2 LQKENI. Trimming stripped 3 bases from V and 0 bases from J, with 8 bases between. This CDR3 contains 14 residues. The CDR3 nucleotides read TGTGCCAGCTCACCGGACAGAGCTAACTATGGCTACACCTTC. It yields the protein CASSPDRANYGYTF.

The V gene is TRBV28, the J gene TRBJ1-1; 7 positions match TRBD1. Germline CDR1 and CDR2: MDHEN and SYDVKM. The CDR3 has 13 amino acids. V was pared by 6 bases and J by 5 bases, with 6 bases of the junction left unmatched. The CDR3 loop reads CASRGAGGTEAFF. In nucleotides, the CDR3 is TGTGCCAGCAGGGGGGCAGGGGGGACTGAAGCTTTCTTT.

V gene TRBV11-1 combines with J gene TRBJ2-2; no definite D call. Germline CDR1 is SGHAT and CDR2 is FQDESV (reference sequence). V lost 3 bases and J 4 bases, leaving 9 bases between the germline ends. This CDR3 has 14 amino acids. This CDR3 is CASSFDTSTGELFF. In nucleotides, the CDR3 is TGTGCCAGCAGCTTCGATACCTCCACCGGGGAGCTGTTTTTT.

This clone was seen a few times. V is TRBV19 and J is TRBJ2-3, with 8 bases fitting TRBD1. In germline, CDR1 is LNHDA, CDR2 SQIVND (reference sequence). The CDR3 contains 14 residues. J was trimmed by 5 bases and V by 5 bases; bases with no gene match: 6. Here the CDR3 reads CASSWQGAGDTQYF. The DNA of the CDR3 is TGTGCCAGTAGTTGGCAGGGGGCTGGAGATACGCAGTATTTT.

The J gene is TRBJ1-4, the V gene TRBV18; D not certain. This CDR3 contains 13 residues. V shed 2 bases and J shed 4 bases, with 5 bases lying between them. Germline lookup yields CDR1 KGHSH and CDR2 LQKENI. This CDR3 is CASSPKSNEKLFF. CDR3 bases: TGTGCCAGCTCACCAAAAAGTAATGAAAAACTGTTTTTT.

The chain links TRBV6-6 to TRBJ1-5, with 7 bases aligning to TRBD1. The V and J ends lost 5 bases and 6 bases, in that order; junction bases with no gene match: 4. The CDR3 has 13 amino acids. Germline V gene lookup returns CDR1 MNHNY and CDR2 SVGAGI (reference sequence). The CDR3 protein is CASSRQGSQPQHF. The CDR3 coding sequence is TGTGCCAGCAGTCGACAGGGCTCTCAGCCCCAGCATTTT.

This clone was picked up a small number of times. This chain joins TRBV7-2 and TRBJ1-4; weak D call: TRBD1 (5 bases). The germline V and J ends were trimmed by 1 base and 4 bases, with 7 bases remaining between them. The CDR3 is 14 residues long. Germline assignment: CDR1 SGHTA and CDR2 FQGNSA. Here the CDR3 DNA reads TGTGCCAGCAGCTTAGTTAGGGGTAATGAAAAACTGTTTTTT. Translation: CASSLVRGNEKLFF.

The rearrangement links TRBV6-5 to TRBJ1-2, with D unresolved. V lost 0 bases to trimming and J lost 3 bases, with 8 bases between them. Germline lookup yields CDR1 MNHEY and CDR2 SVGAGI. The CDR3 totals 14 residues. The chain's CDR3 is CASSYSREDYGYTF. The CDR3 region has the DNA TGTGCCAGCAGTTACTCGCGGGAAGACTATGGCTACACCTTC.